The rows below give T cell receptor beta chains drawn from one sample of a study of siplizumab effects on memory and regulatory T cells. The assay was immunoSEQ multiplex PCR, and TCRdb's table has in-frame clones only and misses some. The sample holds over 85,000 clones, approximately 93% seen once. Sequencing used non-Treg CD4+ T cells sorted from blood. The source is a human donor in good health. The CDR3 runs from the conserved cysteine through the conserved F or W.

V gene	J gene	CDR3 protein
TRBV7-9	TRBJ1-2	CASSTSDRRDVYGYTF
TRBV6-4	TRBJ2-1	CASSDERGGNEQFF
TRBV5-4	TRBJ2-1	CASSSGTSGSYNEQFF
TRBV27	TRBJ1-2	CASSPLQGGYTF
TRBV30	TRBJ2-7	CAWSYNTGSYEQYF
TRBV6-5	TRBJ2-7	CASSYSIGAGYGEQYF
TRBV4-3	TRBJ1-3	CASSQDLPGWNTIYF
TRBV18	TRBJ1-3	CASSPLDSGNTIYF
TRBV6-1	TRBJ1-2	CASSVPGTQAIYGYTF
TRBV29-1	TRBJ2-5	CSVLNQAVGETQYF
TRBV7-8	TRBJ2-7	CASSRTGDHEQYF
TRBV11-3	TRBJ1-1	CASSYRPRTEAFF
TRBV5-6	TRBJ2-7	CASSNWGIPPYEQYF
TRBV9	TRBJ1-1	CASSVGPLAGAFF
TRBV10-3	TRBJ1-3	CAIRPGQGAESSGNTIYF
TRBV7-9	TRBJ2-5	CASSPGPDRETQYF
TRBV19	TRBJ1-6	CASSMREQNSPLHF
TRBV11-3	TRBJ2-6	CASRSGTGISGANVLTF
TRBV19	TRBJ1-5	CASVDGLSNQPQHF
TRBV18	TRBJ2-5	CASSPTEQETQYF
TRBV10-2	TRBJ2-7	CASAGGGRTHYEQYF
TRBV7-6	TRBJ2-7	CASSLDTRGEQYF